This T cell receptor (beta chain) was sequenced during a study of shared T cell receptors in the human thymus (dated by TCRdb to the early 2020s). With regard to the full study: The study examined how self-reactive, shared T-cell receptor alpha chains are generated in the human thymus.

The library was produced with the immunoSEQ multiplex PCR assay. Sourced from immuneACCESS, this table was stored by TCRdb with only in-frame sequences that have V and J called. A share of the clones is absent; for the studies checked, an unresolved V gene accounts for under half, and the remainder has no known explanation. The sample profile shows hundreds of thousands of clones; around 87% of them were found once. The top ten clones comprise 0.0094% of the sample. With regard to this clone: Its specific antigen is unknown. No much larger clone is present one base from it, and per-base qualities are unavailable.

As encoded in the germline V gene, CDR1 is SGHTS while CDR2 is YDEGEE. The CDR3, from cysteine to phenylalanine, totals 16 residues. The sequence is cut down to CDR3 DNA, 48 bases in frame from base 1. V lost 2 bases and J lost 0 bases; the stretch between them is 14 bases long. These data also featured in a second study, about human thymus T cells. The second study's authors report: In Finland, the donors were immunologically healthy infants who were having open corrective cardiac surgery for congenital heart defects. Thymus tissue was obtained as surgical resects removed during corrective cardiac surgery. Biased V and J gene segment usage appeared to be present in both thymic and peripheral blood repertoires. Highly overlapping thymic TCR repertoires among unrelated individuals were reported in the related research. The study used eight infant thymus samples plus four related peripheral blood samples to characterize TCR alpha and beta repertoires. Donor ages ranged from roughly 6 to 244 days, and the cohort comprised about six male and two female infants. Thymocytes were released mechanically from tissue and stored at -70 °C as pellets of roughly 9-31 million cells. Genomic DNA was extracted from frozen cell pellets with a QIAsymphony instrument. Using the immunoSEQ multiplex PCR assay, the TCRB and TCRAD loci were amplified from a standardized quantity of quality-controlled genomic DNA. Amplicons spanned the V(D)J region at a length sufficient to cover the CDR3 and identify V and J genes. Amplicon sequencing was performed on an Illumina platform through the commercial immunoSEQ service. Corrections for primer bias and sequencing errors followed previously described methods, while TCRAD and TCRB definitions were based on the IMGT database. Repertoires were analysed with immunoSEQ Analyzer 3.0 and VDJTools, covering basic statistics, V/J segment usage, diversity estimates, rarefaction and pairwise overlap. Chao1, ChaoE, Efron-Thisted, Shannon and inverse Simpson indices were used to estimate diversity, which was also estimated on datasets down-sampled to the smallest sample. Repertoire overlap was assessed by strict matching of CDR3 nucleotide sequence, V gene and J gene, and clustering was done by Jaccard-based multidimensional scaling. Thymus samples yielded on average approximately 800,000 unique TCRB clonotypes, compared with 80,000 to 85,000 from blood samples.

The sequence was obtained from a boy under two years old with a congenital heart defect. Donor details come from another sample of the same person, matched by shared clones. Sequenced material: thymocytes. The V and J genes are TRBV5-8 and TRBJ1-2, and TRBD1 may be the D gene, going by 5 matching bases. Here the CDR3 is given as CASSFGQGATNYGYTF. The nucleotides are TGTGCCAGCAGCTTCGGTCAGGGCGCCACTAACTATGGCTACACCTTC.